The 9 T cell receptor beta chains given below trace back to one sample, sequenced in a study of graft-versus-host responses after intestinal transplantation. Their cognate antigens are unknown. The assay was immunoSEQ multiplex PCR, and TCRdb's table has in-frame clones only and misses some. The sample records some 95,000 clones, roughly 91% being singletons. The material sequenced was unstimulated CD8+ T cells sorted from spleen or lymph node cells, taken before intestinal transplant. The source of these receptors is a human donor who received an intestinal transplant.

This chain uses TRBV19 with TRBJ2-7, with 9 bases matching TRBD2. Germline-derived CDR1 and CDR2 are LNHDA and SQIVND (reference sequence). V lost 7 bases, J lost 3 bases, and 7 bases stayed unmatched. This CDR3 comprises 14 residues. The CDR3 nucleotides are TGTGCCAGTAAAGAGACTAGCGGAGTCTACGAGCAGTACTTC. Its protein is CASKETSGVYEQYF. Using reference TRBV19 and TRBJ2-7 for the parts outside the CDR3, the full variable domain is DGGITQSPKYLFRKEGQNVTLSCEQNLNHDAMYWYRQDPGQGLRLIYYSQIVNDFQKGDIAEGYSVSREKKESFPLTVTSAQKNPTAFYLCASKETSGVYEQYFGPGTRLTVT.

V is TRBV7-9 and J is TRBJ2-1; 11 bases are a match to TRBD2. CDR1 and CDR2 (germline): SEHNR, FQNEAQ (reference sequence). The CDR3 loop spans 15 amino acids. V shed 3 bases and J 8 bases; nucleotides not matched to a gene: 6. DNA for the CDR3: TGTGCCAGCAGCTTCAGTCTAGCGGGAGGACATGAGCAGTTCTTC. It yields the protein CASSFSLAGGHEQFF. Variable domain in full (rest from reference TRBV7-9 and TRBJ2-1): DTGVSQNPRHKITKRGQNVTFRCDPISEHNRLYWYRQTLGQGPEFLTYFQNEAQLEKSRLLSDRFSAERPKGSFSTLEIQRTEQGDSAMYLCASSFSLAGGHEQFFGPGTRLTVL.

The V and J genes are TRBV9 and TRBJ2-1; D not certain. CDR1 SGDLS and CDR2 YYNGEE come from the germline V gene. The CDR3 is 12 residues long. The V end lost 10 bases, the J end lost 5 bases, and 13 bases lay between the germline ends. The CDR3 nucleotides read TGTGCCTCAGCGTCCGAGGACAATGAGCAGTTCTTC. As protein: CASASEDNEQFF.

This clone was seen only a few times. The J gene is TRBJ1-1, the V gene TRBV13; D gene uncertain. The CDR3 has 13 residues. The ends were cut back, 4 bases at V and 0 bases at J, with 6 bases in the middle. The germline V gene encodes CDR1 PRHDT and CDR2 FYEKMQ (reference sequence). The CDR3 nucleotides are TGTGCCAGCAGCTCGAACATGAACACTGAAGCTTTCTTT. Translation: CASSSNMNTEAFF.

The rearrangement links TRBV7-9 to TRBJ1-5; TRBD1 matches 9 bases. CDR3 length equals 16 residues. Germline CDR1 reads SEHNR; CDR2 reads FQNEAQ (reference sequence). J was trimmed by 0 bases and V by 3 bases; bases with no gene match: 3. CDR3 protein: CASSLGQGYSNQPQHF. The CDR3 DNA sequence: TGTGCCAGCAGCTTGGGACAGGGATATAGCAATCAGCCCCAGCATTTT.

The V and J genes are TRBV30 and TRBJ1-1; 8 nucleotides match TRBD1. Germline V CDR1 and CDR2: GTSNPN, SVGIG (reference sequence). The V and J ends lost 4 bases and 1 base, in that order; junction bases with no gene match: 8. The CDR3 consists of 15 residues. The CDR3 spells CAWTEGRGPNTEAFF. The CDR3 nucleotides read TGTGCCTGGACCGAGGGCAGGGGGCCGAACACTGAAGCTTTCTTT.

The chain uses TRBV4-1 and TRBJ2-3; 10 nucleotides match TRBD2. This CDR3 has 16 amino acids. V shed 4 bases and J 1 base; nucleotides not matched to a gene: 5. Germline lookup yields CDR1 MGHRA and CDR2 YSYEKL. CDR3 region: CASSLASGGRTDTQYF. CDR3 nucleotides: TGCGCCAGCAGCCTAGCTAGCGGGGGACGCACAGATACGCAGTATTTT.

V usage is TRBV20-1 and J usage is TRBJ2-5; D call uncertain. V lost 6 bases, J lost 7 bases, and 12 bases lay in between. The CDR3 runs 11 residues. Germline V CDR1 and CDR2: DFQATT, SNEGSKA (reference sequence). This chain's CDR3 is CSAEARWTQYF. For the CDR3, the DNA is TGCAGTGCAGAGGCCCGGTGGACCCAGTACTTC.

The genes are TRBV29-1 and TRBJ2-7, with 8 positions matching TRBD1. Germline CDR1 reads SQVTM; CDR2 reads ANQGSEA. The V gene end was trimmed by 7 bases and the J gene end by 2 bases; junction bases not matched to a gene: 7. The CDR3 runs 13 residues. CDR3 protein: CSGGQGEPYEQYF. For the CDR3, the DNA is TGCAGCGGAGGACAGGGAGAACCCTACGAGCAGTACTTC.